This T cell receptor (beta chain) is drawn from a study of beta chain features in type 1 diabetes. Across the whole study: Across the samples, more than 85 million sorted cells were examined in total. Whole-study findings and limits: cDNA-based sequencing might over-represent cells highly expressing TCR. Shortening of TCRB CDR3s, moderate but significant, appeared in all four CD4+ subsets of Type 1 diabetes patients. Equally in patients and controls, shorter templates might have been favored by PCR.

Purity of each sorted population was above 98%. Germline V gene data show CDR1 as LGHNA and CDR2 as YSLEER. The CDR3 has 13 amino acids. V lost 3 bases and J lost 9, with 12 bases in between. What was sequenced were expressed TCRB transcripts, since all of the isolated RNA had been reverse transcribed. Repertoires were generated with immunoSEQ multiplex PCR, while TCRdb's copy carries only in-frame clones and drops some. The sample lists approximately 160,000 clones; roughly 65% were seen once. A remark on this clone: Its antigen is unknown.

The sequenced material came from naive CD4+ T cells from blood. The sequence derives from a man aged 25-45 years with type 1 diabetes. V gene TRBV4-3 combines with J gene TRBJ2-4; either TRBD1 or TRBD2 may fit D (5 bases each). The CDR3 sequence is CASSQEPGAIQYF. The CDR3 region has the DNA TGCGCCAGCAGCCAGGAACCCGGGGCCATTCAGTACTTC.